These 7 T cell receptor beta chains were all obtained from the same sample, sequenced in a study of T cell repertoires in cytomegalovirus infection. MiXCR, run by TCRdb on the reads, gives a single entry per CDR3 protein. Of approximately 320,000 distinct CDR3 sequences in the sample, 9% to 9.5% are singletons; the top ten hold over 3.5%. Sequenced material: PBMCs. The receptors derive from a human donor in good health (CMV status not recorded). Some clones in this sample may be carry-over from other donors' samples.

Many counts were recorded for this clonotype. The rearrangement uses TRBV28 and TRBJ2-7; TRBD1 matches at 9 bases. The germline CDR1 and CDR2 sequences are MDHEN and SYDVKM. CDR3 length: 15 residues. V shed 5 bases and J 0 bases; nucleotides not matched to a gene: 5. The DNA for the CDR3 is TGTGCCAGCAGTCTGGCGGGACAGGGCTCCTACGAGCAGTACTTC. The encoded protein is CASSLAGQGSYEQYF.

This clonotype was detected ten times or more. The rearrangement uses TRBV7-2 and TRBJ2-7, with 7 bases lining up with TRBD1. V trimming: 6 bases; J trimming: 3 bases; junction bases outside the gene matches: 8. The CDR3 totals 14 residues. Looked up from germline, CDR1 is SGHTA and CDR2 is FQGNSA. The CDR3 here is CASSSPRQGYEQYF. The CDR3 bases are TGTGCCAGCAGTTCGCCCCGACAGGGCTACGAGCAGTACTTC.

This clonotype was detected a few times. V usage is TRBV24-1 and J usage is TRBJ1-1; D not certain. The CDR3 runs to 13 residues. V was shortened by 9 bases and J by 1 base, with 11 bases between the two germline ends. The germline V gene has CDR1 KGHDR and CDR2 SFDVKD. The CDR3 reads CATFPLENTEAFF. CDR3 nucleotide sequence: TGTGCCACCTTCCCGTTGGAGAACACTGAAGCTTTCTTT.

J is TRBJ2-2 and V is TRBV20-1; no clear D gene. Germline values: CDR1 DFQATT, CDR2 SNEGSKA (reference sequence). Deletions cut 6 bases from V and 1 base from J, with 9 bases between. This CDR3 is built from 13 residues. The CDR3 DNA sequence: TGCAGTGCCCGCCAAGGGAACACCGGGGAGCTGTTTTTT. This sequence encodes CSARQGNTGELFF.

The chain is built from TRBV4-2 and TRBJ2-3, with 11 bases matching TRBD2. The CDR3 spans 16 residues. The junction had 8 bases not matched to a gene; V was cut back by 5 bases and J by 4 bases. Germline V gene sequence: CDR1 LGHNA, CDR2 YNFKEQ. The CDR3 coding sequence is TGTGCCAGCAGCTCCAGACTAGCGGGGAAGTCAGATACGCAGTATTTT. It encodes CASSSRLAGKSDTQYF.

The table lists this clonotype with many counts. This sequence joins TRBV12-3 or TRBV12-4 and TRBJ1-1; 9 positions match TRBD1. The CDR3 is made up of 17 amino acids. The J segment lost 0 bases and the V segment lost 6 bases, leaving 11 bases of the junction unmatched. In DNA form, the CDR3 reads TGTGCCAGCAGCCCCCTGACAGGGGGGACTCTGAACACTGAAGCTTTCTTT. Amino acid sequence: CASSPLTGGTLNTEAFF.

This chain uses TRBV28 with TRBJ2-1; 14 positions agree with TRBD2. Trimming at V came to 5 bases and at J to 10 bases, leaving 7 bases not matched to a gene. This CDR3 has 15 residues. Per the germline V gene, CDR1 is MDHEN and CDR2 is SYDVKM. This CDR3 reads CASSLGTSGSREQFF. CDR3 coding DNA: TGTGCCAGCAGTCTCGGGACTAGCGGGAGCAGAGAGCAGTTCTTC.